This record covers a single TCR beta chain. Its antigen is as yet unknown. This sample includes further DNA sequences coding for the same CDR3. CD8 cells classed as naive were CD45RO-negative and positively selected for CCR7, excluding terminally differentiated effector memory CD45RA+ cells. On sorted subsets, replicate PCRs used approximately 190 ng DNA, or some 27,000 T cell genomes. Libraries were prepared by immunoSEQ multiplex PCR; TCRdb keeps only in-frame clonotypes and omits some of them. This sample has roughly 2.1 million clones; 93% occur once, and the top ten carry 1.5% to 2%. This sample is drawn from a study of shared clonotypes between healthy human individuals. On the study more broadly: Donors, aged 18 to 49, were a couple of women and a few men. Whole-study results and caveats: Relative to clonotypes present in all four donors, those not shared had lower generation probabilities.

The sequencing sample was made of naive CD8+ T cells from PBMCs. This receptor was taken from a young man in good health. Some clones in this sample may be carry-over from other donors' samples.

The CDR3 nucleotides are TGTGCCAGCAGTGCGACAGATAGCAATCAGCCCCAGCATTTT. Translated, it gives CASSATDSNQPQHF. The chain has TRBV6-1 and TRBJ1-5, with TRBD1 as a possible D gene (5 bases). V lost 4 bases to trimming and J lost 0 bases, with 7 bases between them. The CDR3 runs 14 residues. Germline CDR1 and CDR2: MNHNS and SASEGT.